The 22 T cell receptor beta chains reported below all come from one sample, sequenced in a study of shared clonotypes between healthy human individuals. The table came from immunoSEQ multiplex PCR; TCRdb's copy has only in-frame clones and leaves some out. The sample shows approximately 2,300,000 clones, about nine tenths of them seen only once. Sequenced input: naive CD4+ T cells from PBMCs. Subset described: CD45RA+ positively selected. These receptors originate from a man aged 18 to 35 in good health. Some clones in this sample may be carry-over from other donors' samples.

The chain employs TRBV28 and TRBJ1-2, with D unresolved. The germline V gene has CDR1 MDHEN and CDR2 SYDVKM. The V gene lost 10 bases and the J gene lost 4 bases, with 19 bases spanning the gap. The CDR3 contains 14 residues. This chain's CDR3 is CATQKAGGSYGYTF. The CDR3 DNA reads as TGTGCCACCCAAAAGGCCGGAGGGAGCTATGGCTACACCTTC.

CDR3 coding DNA: TGTGCCAGCAGCTTTGTAGCCGACCTAGCCAAAAACATTCAGTACTTC. Protein product: CASSFVADLAKNIQYF. This sequence joins TRBV12-1 and TRBJ2-4; the D call of TRBD2 is as the table states it, not checked on the DNA. TRBV12-1 is assigned pseudogene status. The CDR3 sequence is 16 residues long.

For this clone: At the DNA level, this CDR3 is encoded by other sequences in the same sample as well. DNA for the CDR3: TGTGCCAGCAGCCCCGGGACGGCGCAAGAGACCCAGTACTTC. This gives the protein CASSPGTAQETQYF. The rearrangement links TRBV7-9 to TRBJ2-5; D may match TRBD1 or TRBD2 (5 bases each). Germline CDR1 reads SEHNR; CDR2 reads FQNEAQ (reference sequence). V lost 5 bases and J 2 bases, leaving 12 bases between the germline ends. This CDR3 comprises 14 residues.

The chain couples TRBV18 to TRBJ2-7; TRBD2 agrees at 10 bases. CDR3 length: 16 amino acids. Trimming took 1 base from V and 5 from J; bases not matched to a gene: 8. Germline-derived CDR1 and CDR2 are KGHSH and LQKENI. CDR3 residues: CASSPRLAGAGDEQYF. CDR3 bases: TGTGCCAGCTCACCACGGCTAGCGGGAGCCGGCGACGAGCAGTACTTC.

This chain uses TRBV7-3 with TRBJ2-2, with 7 bases lining up with TRBD1. Germline V CDR1 and CDR2: SGHTA, FQGTGA. V dropped 3 bases and J dropped 4; count of bases not matched to a gene: 8. The CDR3 has 16 amino acids. The CDR3 DNA is TGTGCCAGCAGCTTCCGACAGGGCCCAAGCACCGGGGAGCTGTTTTTT. The encoded protein is CASSFRQGPSTGELFF.

This chain joins TRBV18 and TRBJ2-5; D unresolved. This CDR3 contains 13 residues. The V end lost 4 bases, the J end lost 5 bases, and 11 bases lay between the germline ends. Looked up from germline, CDR1 is KGHSH and CDR2 is LQKENI. The CDR3 is CASSQGPGETQYF. The CDR3 DNA follows: TGTGCCAGCTCACAGGGTCCTGGGGAGACCCAGTACTTC.

The CDR3 DNA reads as TGTGCCAGCAGGAGTCCGGGACAGGGTTCCCACGAGCAGTACTTC. Its protein product is CASRSPGQGSHEQYF. This rearrangement joins TRBV7-3 to TRBJ2-7; 9 bases are shared with TRBD1. The CDR3 is 15 amino acids. Looked up from germline, CDR1 is SGHTA and CDR2 is FQGTGA. V was pared by 6 bases and J by 5 bases, with 11 bases of the junction left unmatched.

The rearrangement links TRBV5-4 to TRBJ2-1; no clear D. From germline, CDR1 is SGHNT and CDR2 YYREEE (reference sequence). This CDR3 contains 15 residues. Trimming took 0 bases from V and 0 from J, leaving 7 bases between them. CDR3 nucleotide sequence: TGTGCCAGCAGCTTGGATCCGGGCTCCTACAATGAGCAGTTCTTC. Protein: CASSLDPGSYNEQFF.

The V call is TRBV2, the J call TRBJ1-4; D unclear. Germline assignment: CDR1 SNHLY and CDR2 FYNNEI. The CDR3 runs 13 residues. V was clipped by 6 bases and J by 8 bases, with 13 bases between them. The CDR3 is CASSPQEWEKLFF. The CDR3 nucleotides are TGTGCCAGCAGCCCCCAAGAATGGGAAAAACTGTTTTTT. Full variable domain (remainder filled in from reference TRBV2 and TRBJ1-4): EPEVTQTPSHQVTQMGQEVILRCVPISNHLYFYWYRQILGQKVEFLVSFYNNEISEKSEIFDDQFSVERPDGSNFTLKIRSTKLEDSAMYFCASSPQEWEKLFFGSGTQLSVL.

The rearrangement joins TRBV9 to TRBJ2-7; D not certain. Germline-derived CDR1 and CDR2 are SGDLS and YYNGEE. Trimming removed 0 bases at V and 5 bases at J, with 12 bases between. The CDR3 sequence is 14 residues long. The CDR3 is CASSVANMAHEQYF. Written as DNA, the CDR3 is TGTGCCAGCAGCGTAGCCAACATGGCCCACGAGCAGTACTTC.

J is TRBJ1-3 and V is TRBV14; tentative D call: TRBD1 (5 bases). The germline V and J ends were trimmed by 9 bases and 2 bases, with 20 bases remaining between them. Germline CDR1 is SGHDN and CDR2 is FVKESK. The CDR3 length is 16 residues. The CDR3 here is CASRAPRDLAGNTIYF. The CDR3 DNA sequence: TGTGCCAGTAGGGCCCCCAGGGATTTAGCTGGAAACACCATATATTTT.

This chain uses TRBV5-1 with TRBJ2-7; possible D gene TRBD1, 6 bases. Germline CDR1 reads SGHRS; CDR2 reads YFSETQ. V lost 6 bases, J lost 5 bases, and 21 bases lay in between. The CDR3 sequence is 15 residues long. The CDR3 spells CASTPGTRRIDEQYF. Here the CDR3 DNA reads TGCGCCAGCACCCCCGGGACAAGACGCATAGACGAGCAGTACTTC.

J is TRBJ2-5 and V is TRBV25-1; 7 nucleotides agree with TRBD2. Germline-derived CDR1 and CDR2 are MGHDK and SYGVNS. Unmatched junction bases numbered 6, after V lost 4 bases and J lost 4 bases. This CDR3 has 14 residues. The CDR3 DNA sequence: TGTGCCAGCAGTGTTGCGGGAGTTGTAGAGACCCAGTACTTC. This codes for CASSVAGVVETQYF.

This chain links TRBV7-9 with TRBJ1-5; D is perhaps TRBD1 (5 bases). The V gene lost 5 bases and the J gene lost 5 bases, with 13 bases spanning the gap. The CDR3 runs 14 residues. Germline V gene sequence: CDR1 SEHNR, CDR2 FQNEAQ (reference sequence). CDR3 sequence (DNA): TGTGCCAGCAGCCTCGGGGGTTTCGATCAGCCCCAGCATTTT. Its protein is CASSLGGFDQPQHF.

This chain joins TRBV27 and TRBJ1-5; D unresolved. In germline, CDR1 is MNHEY, CDR2 SMNVEV (reference sequence). There are 15 residues in the CDR3. V gave up 5 bases and J gave up 2 bases, with 13 bases separating them. The CDR3 reads CASSLRGYGNQPQHF. The CDR3 region has the DNA TGTGCCAGCAGTCTGCGAGGGTACGGCAATCAGCCCCAGCATTTT.

This chain uses TRBV4-2 with TRBJ1-4, with 7 bases identical to TRBD1. The ends lost 1 base at V and 2 bases at J; junction bases unmatched: 4. CDR1 and CDR2 from the germline V gene are LGHNA and YNFKEQ. The CDR3 runs 16 residues. The CDR3 protein is CASSQGRGGTNEKLFF. The CDR3, as DNA: TGTGCCAGCAGCCAAGGGAGAGGGGGCACTAATGAAAAACTGTTTTTT.

V is TRBV15 and J is TRBJ2-1; perhaps TRBD1 as D (5 bases). CDR1 and CDR2 (germline): LNHNV, YYDKDF (reference sequence). This CDR3 spans 13 amino acids. V shed 2 bases and J shed 9 bases, with 11 bases lying between them. CDR3 in DNA: TGTGCCACCAGCAGACCAAGGGGCCGTGAGCAGTTCTTC. Translation: CATSRPRGREQFF.

This clone has a single count. This chain joins TRBV19 and TRBJ2-5; D gene uncertain. Trimming pared 0 bases from V and 5 bases from J, leaving 7 bases between. Germline V gene data show CDR1 as LNHDA and CDR2 as SQIVND (reference sequence). This CDR3 contains 13 residues. The CDR3 sequence: CASSIDRPETQYF. As DNA, the CDR3 is TGTGCCAGTAGTATAGATCGGCCTGAGACCCAGTACTTC.

The rearrangement joins TRBV7-9 to TRBJ2-5; D unresolved. Trimming took off 4 bases at V and 7 bases at J, with 16 bases between the two ends. Germline V CDR1 and CDR2: SEHNR, FQNEAQ (reference sequence). This CDR3 contains 14 residues. The CDR3: CASSSDGLSGTQYF. For the CDR3, the DNA is TGTGCCAGCAGCTCCGACGGGTTGTCGGGGACCCAGTACTTC.

Details on this clone: A read error may explain this, as a much larger clone is one base away. The same CDR3 also results from other DNA sequences found in this sample. The chain uses TRBV7-3 and TRBJ2-3; D is unclear. V lost 2 bases and J 4 bases, leaving 4 bases between the germline ends. Germline CDR1 SGHTA, CDR2 FQGTGA. This CDR3 comprises 12 residues. CDR3 loop: CASSLGADTQYF. The CDR3 nucleotides are TGTGCCAGCAGCTTAGGGGCAGATACGCAGTATTTT.

The chain joins TRBV5-8 to TRBJ2-6; D unresolved. This CDR3 region has 13 residues. From germline, CDR1 is SGHTS and CDR2 YDEGEE. V lost 5 bases and J 0 bases, leaving 3 bases between the germline ends. The CDR3 loop reads CASRASGANVLTF. DNA for the CDR3: TGTGCCAGCAGGGCCTCTGGGGCCAACGTCCTGACTTTC.

The gene calls are TRBV6-6 and TRBJ2-1, with a tentative D call TRBD2 (6 bases). CDR1 is MNHNY and CDR2 is SVGAGI in the germline V gene (reference sequence). This CDR3 is 14 amino acids long. Trimming left V 2 bases short and J 6 bases short, with 11 bases between. The CDR3 nucleotides are TGTGCCAGCAGTTACGTGACAGCGGGCAATGAGCAGTTCTTC. It yields the protein CASSYVTAGNEQFF.